The sequence of this T cell receptor beta chain was determined in a study of spatial heterogeneity in lung cancer. About the study: Within tumor regions, the number of TCR transcripts tracked closely with a T cell module score obtained from matched bulk RNA-seq.

Sample time point: sample taken at primary tumor resection. TCRdb processed the 5' RACE reads anew with MiXCR; each CDR3 protein has one entry. Here the sample spans about 5,700 distinct CDR3 sequences, 20% to 30% being singletons. As for this clonotype: Its cognate antigen is unknown.

The study, taken as a whole, reports: Coverage of tumor T cells, an estimated figure, was roughly 7.2% for alpha and about 13% for beta chains. Within tumors, counts of expanded alpha and beta TCRs tracked tumor mutation counts.

CDR1 and CDR2 from the germline V gene are MNHNY and SVGAGI (reference sequence). V gave up 7 bases and J gave up 4 bases; unmatched junction bases: 8. This CDR3 is built from 15 residues. Sequences were derived from lung tumor tissue, sampled at surgery. The chain is built from TRBV6-6 and TRBJ2-1, with 9 positions matching TRBD2. The sequence was obtained from a male donor with early-stage non-small cell lung cancer. CDR3 region: CASTFSGSQYNEQFF. In DNA, the CDR3 is TGTGCCAGCACCTTTAGCGGGAGTCAGTACAATGAGCAGTTCTTC.